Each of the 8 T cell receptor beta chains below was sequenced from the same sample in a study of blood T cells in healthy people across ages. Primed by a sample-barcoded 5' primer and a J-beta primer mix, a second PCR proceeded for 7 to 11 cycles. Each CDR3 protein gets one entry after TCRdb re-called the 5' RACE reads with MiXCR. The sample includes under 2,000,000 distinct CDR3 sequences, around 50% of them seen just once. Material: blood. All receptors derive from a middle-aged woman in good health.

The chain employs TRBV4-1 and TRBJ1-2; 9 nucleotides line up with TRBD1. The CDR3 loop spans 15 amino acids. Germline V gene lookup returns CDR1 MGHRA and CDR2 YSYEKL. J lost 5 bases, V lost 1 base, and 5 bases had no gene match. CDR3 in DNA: TGCGCCAGCAGCCAAGCCGGGACAGGGCGGTATGGCTACACCTTC. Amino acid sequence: CASSQAGTGRYGYTF.

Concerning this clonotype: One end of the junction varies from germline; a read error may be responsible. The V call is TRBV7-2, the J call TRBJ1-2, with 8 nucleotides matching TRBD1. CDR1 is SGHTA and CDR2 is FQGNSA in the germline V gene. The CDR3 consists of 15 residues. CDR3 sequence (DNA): TGTGTCAGCAGCCCTGGGACAGGCCTAACGGGGGGCTACACCTTC. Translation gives CVSSPGTGLTGGYTF.

The CDR3 DNA reads TGTGCCATCAGTGACGAGGGACAGGGAGACACTGAAGCTTTCTTT. This codes for CAISDEGQGDTEAFF. The chain carries TRBV10-3 and TRBJ1-1; 9 bases map to TRBD1. This CDR3 comprises 15 residues. The germline V gene encodes CDR1 ENHRY and CDR2 SYGVKD. V shed 3 bases and J 3 bases; nucleotides not matched to a gene: 5.

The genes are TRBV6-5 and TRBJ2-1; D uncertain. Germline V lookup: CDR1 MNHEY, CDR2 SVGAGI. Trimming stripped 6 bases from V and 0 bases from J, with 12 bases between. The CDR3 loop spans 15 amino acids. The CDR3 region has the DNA TGTGCCAGCAGCCGCCCCCAAAGCTCCTACAATGAGCAGTTCTTC. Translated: CASSRPQSSYNEQFF.

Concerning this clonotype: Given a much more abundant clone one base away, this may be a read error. CDR3 nucleotide sequence: TGTGCCAGCAGTTACTACTCTGGGGCCAACGTCCTGACTTTC. The encoded protein is CASSYYSGANVLTF. The rearrangement links TRBV28 to TRBJ2-6; no firm D call. The V gene's germline CDR1 is MDHEN and CDR2 SYDVKM. The CDR3 contains 14 residues. Trimming shortened V by 4 bases and J by 0 bases, and 4 bases separated the two germline ends.

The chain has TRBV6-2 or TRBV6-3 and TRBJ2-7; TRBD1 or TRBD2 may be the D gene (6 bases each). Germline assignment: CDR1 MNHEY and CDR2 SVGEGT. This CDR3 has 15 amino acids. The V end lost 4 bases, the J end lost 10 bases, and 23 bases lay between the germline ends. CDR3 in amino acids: CASSWRGSPQEIQYF. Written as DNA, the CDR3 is TGTGCCAGCAGTTGGAGGGGGTCCCCCCAAGAGATCCAGTACTTC.

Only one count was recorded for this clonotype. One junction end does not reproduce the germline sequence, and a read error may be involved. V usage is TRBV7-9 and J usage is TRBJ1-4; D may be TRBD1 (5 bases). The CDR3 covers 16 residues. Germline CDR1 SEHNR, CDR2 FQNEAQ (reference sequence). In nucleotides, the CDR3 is TGTGCCAGCAGCCCAGGGACTGTTGCAACCAATGAAAAACTGTTTTTT. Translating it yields CASSPGTVATNEKLFF.

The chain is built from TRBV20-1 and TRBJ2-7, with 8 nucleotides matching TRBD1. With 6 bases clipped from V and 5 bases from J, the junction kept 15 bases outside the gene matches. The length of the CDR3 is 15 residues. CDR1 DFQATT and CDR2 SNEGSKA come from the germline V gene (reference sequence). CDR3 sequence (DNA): TGCAGTGCAAGTGGACAGGGAAGGTTCTACAACGAGCAGTACTTC. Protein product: CSASGQGRFYNEQYF.